This T cell receptor beta chain stems from a study of cytomegalovirus exposure and HLA in healthy donors. Study information: Early on, a data release was issued that held about 85 million unique TCRs from HLA-typed donors.

13 Jbeta primers and 60 Vbeta primers were used for the PCR. Using immunoSEQ multiplex PCR, the repertoire was profiled, and TCRdb retains in-frame clones only, with some absent. The sample gives fewer than 250,000 clones, 70% to 85% of which show up once; 0.2% to 0.25% is in the top ten. Whole-study results and caveats: In presence/absence analyses, roughly uniform sequencing depth across donors was assumed. A few CMV-associated chains were confirmed in vitro to be specific for CMV antigens. Compared with the roughly 670-donor mean, an Asian-associated ancestry cluster reportedly had fewer N-insertions, according to a later analysis.

The CDR3 spans 15 residues. The V and J ends lost 7 bases and 0 bases respectively, with 16 bases between them. Per germline, CDR1 SGHDT and CDR2 YYEEEE. About this clone: Its antigen is not known.

The sample comprised PBMCs. The chain combines TRBV5-6 with TRBJ1-2, with no clear D. The receptor's source is a girl aged 2 to 9 in good health and CMV-seronegative. CDR3 coding DNA: TGTGCCAGCTGGCTACTGGGCCCATCTAACTATGGCTACACCTTC. Its translation: CASWLLGPSNYGYTF.